This record looks at one T cell receptor beta chain sequence and its context. CDR3 length: 15 residues. Germline lookup yields CDR1 SQVTM and CDR2 ANQGSEA. The ends lost 6 bases at V and 3 bases at J; junction bases unmatched: 10. The data are from a study of blood T cells in healthy people across ages. For the second PCR, which ran for about 6 to 11 cycles, a sample-barcoded 5' primer and a J-beta primer mix were used. TCRdb called the 5' RACE reads again in MiXCR, with one record for every CDR3 protein. The sample records about 1.7 million distinct CDR3 sequences, 28% being singletons. The sequence came from a woman in her twenties or thirties in good health. The chain links TRBV29-1 to TRBJ2-3; 9 bases fit TRBD1. The specimen sequenced was blood. The DNA of the CDR3 is TGCAGCGTCGCTGGCCGGGACAGGGTAACAGATACGCAGTATTTT. Its protein product is CSVAGRDRVTDTQYF.